One T cell receptor beta chain is described in this entry. Here the gene names and germline are mouse. Sequencing ends 1 residue short of the CDR3 end; the germline J gene provides the rest. This specimen belongs to a study of tissue T cells after allogeneic stem cell transplantation. Assay used: immunoSEQ multiplex PCR; TCRdb lists only in-frame clones, some missing. The table lists some 10,000 clones, 35% to 40% of them singletons. Time point given: mouse harvest day 7 after allogeneic transplant. The graft held 10^6 splenic CD5+ T cells and 10^7 T-cell-depleted bone marrow cells. This mouse GVHD model was MHC-mismatched B6 to BALB/c, profiled day 7 or 14. This CDR3 is built from 14 residues. Per germline, CDR1 KGHPV and CDR2 FQNQEV (reference sequence). The junction had 4 bases not matched to a gene; V was cut back by 4 bases and J by 6 bases.

The chain carries TRBV26 and TRBJ2-4; 10 bases line up with TRBD2. Source material: skin. This clonotype originated in a female BALB/c mouse given C57BL/6 T cells with graft-versus-host disease after an allogeneic hematopoietic cell transplant. Partial CDR3 DNA: TGTGCCAGCAGTCCCGACTGGGGGGTGAACACCTTGTAC. This codes for CASSPDWGVNTLY. The whole CDR3 region reads CASSPDWGVNTLYF.